Listed below are T cell receptor beta chains from one sample, sequenced in a study of human T cells and chemical hapten exposure. TCRdb independently ran MiXCR on the RACE reads; one entry per CDR3 protein. In the table there are 75,000 to 90,000 distinct CDR3 sequences, 10% to 13% of which are singletons. The source material was whole blood, sampled in connection with sensitization to the hapten diphenylcyclopropenone (DPC). These receptors were obtained from a woman between 50 and 59 years old with alopecia areata. Some clones in this sample may be carry-over from other donors' samples. Both conserved end residues are part of each CDR3. Each record gives: D gene, clone size, J gene, V gene, CDR3 DNA, CDR3 protein. The D gene is left open where the match is weak. Clone size is given for some rows only: seen once, a few or many times, or a class if the clone is expanded.

>.|many|TRBJ1-1|TRBV20-1
TGCAGTGCTAGAGATTGGGCGGAGAACACTGAAGCTTTCTTT
CSARDWAENTEAFF
>.|.|TRBJ2-1|TRBV30
TGTGCCTGGAGTGTACCCGGGGTAAGACTCCAGTTCTTC
CAWSVPGVRLQFF
>.|.|TRBJ2-7|TRBV28
TGTGCCAGCAATGCTCTCCGGGGCAGGTTCTACGAGCAGTACTTC
CASNALRGRFYEQYF
>TRBD2|many|TRBJ2-1|TRBV6-6
TGTGCCAGCACCTCGGCGGGAGGGCCTCCCCTCTTCTACAATGAGCAGTTCTTC
CASTSAGGPPLFYNEQFF
>.|few|TRBJ1-6|TRBV9
TGTGCCAGCAGCGTGGCCGGGGGTACTAATTCACCCCTCCACTTT
CASSVAGGTNSPLHF
>.|few|TRBJ2-7|TRBV9
TGTGCCAGCAGCGTAGCGGGGGCAGGCTACGAGCAGTACTTC
CASSVAGAGYEQYF
>.|few|TRBJ2-3|TRBV27
TGTGCCAGCAGTTTTCGAGGAAACACAGATACGCAGTATTTT
CASSFRGNTDTQYF
>.|many|TRBJ2-1|TRBV29-1
TGCAGCGTTTCCCTAGGCGGGCCTAGCTCCTACAATGAGCAGTTCTTC
CSVSLGGPSSYNEQFF
>.|.|TRBJ2-6|TRBV4-3
TGCGCCAGCAGCCAGGATGTGTCCATCTCGGCGGCCAACGTCCTGACTTTC
CASSQDVSISAANVLTF
>.|.|TRBJ2-1|TRBV9
TGTGCCAGCAGCGTATTAGGACCAGCAAGGAATGAGCAGTTCTTC
CASSVLGPARNEQFF
>.|many|TRBJ1-3|TRBV6-5
TGTGCCGCCAGGGCATCCCGCTCTGAAAACACCATATATTTT
CAARASRSENTIYF
>TRBD2|.|TRBJ2-1|TRBV14
TGTGCCAGCAGCCAAGAGAAACTAGCGGGGCTGGATGAGCAGTTCTTC
CASSQEKLAGLDEQFF